A selection of T cell receptor beta chains follows, all from one sample in a study of blood T cell repertoires in COVID-19. Here immunoSEQ multiplex PCR was the method, and the copy in TCRdb shows in-frame clones only, minus some. The data show about 50,000 clones, roughly nine tenths seen once. Sequenced material: peripheral blood. All receptors come from a human donor in a cohort sampled during active COVID-19. The CDR3 runs from the conserved cysteine through the conserved F or W. D genes are given only for firm matches. For some rows the clone size is stated as once, few or many, or as a class when expanded; others skip it.

V	J	D	size	CDR3	DNA
TRBV5-6	TRBJ1-3	.	.	CASSLAAVFRQTLGNTIYF	TGTGCCAGCAGCTTGGCTGCGGTATTTAGACAGACCCTAGGAAACACCATATATTTT
TRBV19	TRBJ1-4	TRBD1	.	CASSIPGQGTTNEKLFF	TGTGCCAGTAGTATTCCGGGACAGGGTACAACTAATGAAAAACTGTTTTTT
TRBV11-2	TRBJ2-1	TRBD2	.	CASSLAPLAGVGNEQFF	TGTGCCAGCAGCTTAGCCCCTCTAGCGGGAGTAGGGAATGAGCAGTTCTTC
TRBV6-6	TRBJ1-6	TRBD1	.	CASSVNRGRNSPLHF	TGTGCCAGCAGTGTCAACAGGGGGCGGAATTCACCCCTCCACTTT
TRBV4-1	TRBJ2-7	TRBD1	medium-sized	CASSRQGRSEQYF	TGCGCCAGCAGCCGACAGGGTCGAAGCGAGCAGTACTTC
TRBV3-1/TRBV3-2	TRBJ1-2	.	.	CASSPADYGYTF	TGTGCCAGCAGCCCTGCAGACTATGGCTACACCTTC
TRBV14	TRBJ1-1	.	.	CASRAGNSLNTEAFF	TGTGCCAGCAGGGCGGGGAACAGCTTGAACACTGAAGCTTTCTTT
TRBV21-1	TRBJ1-5	.	few	CADRGDGHRPQHF	TGTGCCGATAGGGGTGATGGCCATCGGCCCCAGCATTTT
TRBV6-5	TRBJ1-6	.	once	CASRDSPRPNSPLHF	TGTGCCAGCAGAGACAGCCCTCGACCTAATTCACCCCTCCACTTT
TRBV27	TRBJ2-6	.	.	CASSLRGTGANVLTF	TGTGCCAGCAGTTTAAGGGGAACTGGGGCCAACGTCCTGACTTTC
TRBV3-1/TRBV3-2	TRBJ2-3	TRBD2	.	CASSPTSGSTDTQYF	TGTGCCAGCAGCCCGACTAGCGGGAGCACAGATACGCAGTATTTT
TRBV28	TRBJ1-1	.	.	CASSLGGLTEAFF	TGTGCCAGCAGTTTGGGCGGACTCACTGAAGCTTTCTTT
TRBV24-1	TRBJ2-1	TRBD2	.	CAIINRTSGTEGEQFF	TGTGCCATCATCAATCGGACTAGCGGTACAGAGGGTGAGCAGTTCTTC
TRBV27	TRBJ1-6	.	.	CASSSRTLLSLHF	TGTGCCAGCAGTTCCCGGACACTTCTCTCCCTCCACTTT
TRBV27	TRBJ1-2	TRBD1	.	CASSPGTGLGYTF	TGTGCCAGCAGTCCAGGGACAGGGCTAGGCTACACCTTC
TRBV28	TRBJ2-3	TRBD2	.	CASSPGGLAGVRTDTQYF	TGTGCCAGCAGTCCGGGTGGACTAGCGGGAGTTCGGACAGATACGCAGTATTTT
TRBV11-2	TRBJ1-3	.	.	CASSFFGENTIYF	TGTGCCAGCAGCTTTTTCGGGGAAAACACCATATATTTT
TRBV5-5	TRBJ1-2	TRBD1	few	CASSFRTGGDYGYTF	TGTGCCAGCAGCTTTCGGACAGGGGGAGACTATGGCTACACCTTC
TRBV5-8	TRBJ1-1	.	.	CASSLLPSREAFF	TGTGCCAGCAGCTTGCTCCCTTCTCGGGAGGCTTTCTTT
TRBV2	TRBJ2-3	.	.	CASSSMTVTSTDTQYF	TGTGCCAGCAGCTCGATGACAGTGACTAGCACAGATACGCAGTATTTT
TRBV4-1	TRBJ2-7	.	.	CASSQVPGQGAEQYF	TGCGCCAGCAGCCAAGTTCCGGGACAAGGGGCAGAGCAGTACTTC
TRBV10-3	TRBJ2-6	.	.	CAISAVAGHSGANVLTF	TGTGCCATCAGTGCGGTGGCAGGCCACTCTGGGGCCAACGTCCTGACTTTC
TRBV2	TRBJ2-1	.	once	CASEATGEQFF	TGTGCCAGCGAGGCCACCGGGGAGCAGTTCTTC
TRBV4-2	TRBJ2-1	TRBD1	.	CASSKDRGVYNEQFF	TGTGCCAGCAGCAAGGACAGGGGGGTCTACAATGAGCAGTTCTTC
TRBV5-1	TRBJ1-6	.	.	CASSLTGSNSPLHF	TGCGCCAGCAGCTTAACAGGGAGTAATTCACCCCTCCACTTT
TRBV9	TRBJ2-6	TRBD1	.	CASSVAGGSGANVLTF	TGTGCCAGCAGCGTGGCAGGGGGCTCTGGGGCCAACGTCCTGACTTTC
TRBV18	TRBJ2-7	.	.	CASSPRDISSYEQYF	TGTGCCAGCTCCCCCCGGGACATAAGCTCCTACGAGCAGTACTTC
TRBV6-5	TRBJ2-7	TRBD1	.	CASSYQGQGSYEQYF	TGTGCCAGCAGTTACCAGGGACAGGGCTCCTACGAGCAGTACTTC
TRBV28	TRBJ1-1	.	.	CASSSTGYMNTEAFF	TGTGCCAGCAGCTCTACAGGCTACATGAACACTGAAGCTTTCTTT
TRBV5-1	TRBJ2-2	TRBD1	.	CASSLDRGDTGELFF	TGCGCCAGCAGCTTAGACAGGGGGGATACCGGGGAGCTGTTTTTT
TRBV27	TRBJ2-2	TRBD1	.	CASSPRDRVTGELFF	TGTGCCAGCAGTCCCCGGGACAGGGTCACCGGGGAGCTGTTTTTT
TRBV10-1	TRBJ2-6	TRBD2	.	CASSESGTRANVLTF	TGCGCCAGCAGTGAGTCCGGGACTAGAGCCAACGTCCTGACTTTC
TRBV28	TRBJ1-2	.	.	CASSPPSQNYGYTF	TGTGCCAGCAGTCCCCCATCCCAAAACTATGGCTACACCTTC
TRBV19	TRBJ1-1	TRBD1	.	CASMPGQVLSEAFF	TGTGCCAGTATGCCGGGACAGGTACTTTCTGAAGCTTTCTTT
TRBV10-3	TRBJ1-1	TRBD1	once	CAISGPTGTGGWGTEAFF	TGTGCCATCAGTGGGCCGACCGGGACAGGGGGCTGGGGCACTGAAGCTTTCTTT
TRBV18	TRBJ2-2	.	.	CASSPPGFTGELFF	TGTGCCAGCTCACCACCGGGCTTCACCGGGGAGCTGTTTTTT
TRBV25-1	TRBJ2-3	.	.	CASSESVAAYTDTQYF	TGTGCCAGCAGTGAATCGGTAGCGGCCTACACAGATACGCAGTATTTT
TRBV28	TRBJ2-5	TRBD2	once	CASSLAGTIEETQYF	TGTGCCAGCAGTTTGGCCGGGACTATCGAAGAGACCCAGTACTTC
TRBV27	TRBJ2-2	TRBD2	few	CASSSGLAGYTGELFF	TGTGCCAGCAGTTCGGGACTAGCGGGATACACCGGGGAGCTGTTTTTT
TRBV5-4	TRBJ2-7	.	.	CASSLAASSYEQYF	TGTGCCAGCAGCTTGGCCGCGAGCTCCTACGAGCAGTACTTC
TRBV5-1	TRBJ2-1	TRBD2	.	CASSRDYTNEQFF	TGCGCCAGCAGCCGGGACTATACCAATGAGCAGTTCTTC
TRBV11-3	TRBJ1-2	.	once	CASSWGLEGYTF	TGTGCCAGCAGCTGGGGACTCGAAGGCTACACCTTC
TRBV6-5	TRBJ2-7	TRBD1	.	CASRSGQVIEQYF	TGTGCCAGCAGATCCGGACAGGTAATCGAGCAGTACTTC
TRBV11-2	TRBJ2-1	TRBD2	.	CASSLGTSGRDPYNEQFF	TGTGCCAGCAGCTTAGGGACTAGCGGGAGGGACCCCTACAATGAGCAGTTCTTC
TRBV19	TRBJ2-7	TRBD2	.	CASSIATGTSLPYEQYF	TGTGCCAGTAGTATAGCCACCGGGACTAGCCTCCCCTACGAGCAGTACTTC
TRBV28	TRBJ1-2	.	.	CASSLTGNIYGYTF	TGTGCCAGCAGTTTAACAGGGAACATCTATGGCTACACCTTC
TRBV7-2	TRBJ2-7	.	.	CASSSGGAGPYEQYF	TGTGCCAGCAGCTCTGGCGGCGCAGGGCCCTACGAGCAGTACTTC